A selection of T cell receptor beta chains follows, all from one sample in a study of CD8 T cells in Susac syndrome. From the immunoSEQ multiplex PCR reads, TCRdb called clonotypes with MiXCR, one entry per CDR3 protein. The table shows under 90,000 distinct CDR3 sequences, with over 90% occurring only once. Sequencing used CD8+ T cells from PBMCs. These receptor sequences come from a human donor with Susac syndrome. Each CDR3 is given with its conserved first and last residue. D genes are given only for firm matches. The size field is filled for only some rows; it gives once, few, many or a size class.

len,d_gene,j_gene,abundance,v_gene,CDR3aa,CDR3nt
18,TRBD1,TRBJ1-5,.,TRBV20-1,CSAVGTGGGRGGNQPQHF,TGCAGTGCTGTAGGGACAGGGGGAGGGAGAGGGGGCAATCAGCCCCAGCATTTT
15,.,TRBJ1-1,.,TRBV27,CASSPLGELNTEAFF,TGTGCCAGCAGTCCCCTCGGGGAGTTGAACACTGAAGCTTTCTTT
12,.,TRBJ2-1,.,TRBV4-3,CASSQDRGKQFF,TGCGCCAGCAGCCAAGATCGCGGGAAGCAGTTCTTC
15,TRBD1,TRBJ2-2,.,TRBV5-1,CASSGGTGWTGELFF,TGCGCCAGCAGCGGAGGGACAGGGTGGACCGGGGAGCTGTTTTTT
16,.,TRBJ2-1,.,TRBV12-3/TRBV12-4,CASSFEGPPSYNEQFF,TGTGCCAGCAGTTTTGAAGGCCCTCCTTCATACAATGAGCAGTTCTTC
15,.,TRBJ1-5,.,TRBV12-3/TRBV12-4,CASSLSGSQDQPQHF,TGTGCCAGCAGTTTATCGGGGAGTCAGGATCAGCCCCAGCATTTT
16,TRBD2,TRBJ2-3,.,TRBV12-3/TRBV12-4,CASRGLAGGRADTQYF,TGTGCCAGCAGGGGACTAGCGGGAGGGCGGGCAGATACGCAGTATTTT
13,.,TRBJ2-3,.,TRBV29-1,CSVQEDGTDTQYF,TGCAGCGTGCAAGAGGACGGCACAGATACGCAGTATTTT
17,TRBD2,TRBJ2-3,.,TRBV2,CASSFRLAGVNADTQYF,TGTGCCAGCAGTTTCCGACTAGCGGGAGTCAACGCAGATACGCAGTATTTT
12,TRBD1,TRBJ2-7,.,TRBV20-1,CSAGTGPYEQYF,TGCAGCGCCGGGACAGGCCCCTACGAGCAGTACTTC
15,.,TRBJ1-2,.,TRBV20-1,CSGGGPNVFNYGYTF,TGCAGTGGGGGAGGGCCTAACGTTTTTAACTATGGCTACACCTTC
19,TRBD1,TRBJ2-6,.,TRBV29-1,CSVEEGGTGEISGANVLTF,TGCAGCGTTGAGGAGGGCGGGACAGGGGAAATTTCTGGGGCCAACGTCCTGACTTTC
16,TRBD1,TRBJ2-3,.,TRBV7-9,CASSTVGQADIDTQYF,TGTGCCAGCAGCACCGTGGGACAGGCAGATATTGATACGCAGTATTTT
13,.,TRBJ2-6,.,TRBV7-9,CASSSPGANALTF,TGTGCCAGCAGTTCGCCTGGGGCCAACGCCCTGACTTTC
13,.,TRBJ1-5,once,TRBV24-1,CATSDLRGQPQHF,TGTGCCACCAGTGATTTGCGGGGTCAGCCCCAGCATTTT
15,TRBD2,TRBJ2-3,.,TRBV7-2,CASSLAGGPSDTQYF,TGTGCCAGCAGCTTAGCGGGAGGGCCCTCAGATACGCAGTATTTT
11,.,TRBJ2-1,.,TRBV29-1,CSVERGHEQFF,TGCAGCGTTGAAAGGGGCCATGAGCAGTTCTTC
16,.,TRBJ2-1,.,TRBV6-5,CASSYSVGALWNEQFF,TGTGCCAGCAGTTACTCGGTGGGAGCCCTTTGGAATGAGCAGTTCTTC
12,.,TRBJ1-2,.,TRBV9,CASSVAAYGYTF,TGTGCCAGCAGCGTAGCGGCCTATGGCTACACCTTC
14,.,TRBJ2-3,.,TRBV29-1,CSVTETGPPDTQYF,TGCAGCGTCACGGAGACAGGCCCCCCAGATACGCAGTATTTT
13,.,TRBJ2-5,.,TRBV15,CATSRDNRETQYF,TGTGCCACCAGCAGAGATAATAGGGAGACCCAGTACTTC
11,.,TRBJ2-1,.,TRBV5-4,CASRFGVEQFF,TGTGCCAGCAGGTTTGGGGTTGAGCAGTTCTTC
14,TRBD1,TRBJ1-1,.,TRBV30,CAWSDRGHLTEAFF,TGTGCCTGGAGTGACAGGGGCCACCTCACTGAAGCTTTCTTT
13,.,TRBJ2-7,.,TRBV15,CATSDGVIYEQYF,TGTGCCACCAGCGACGGCGTGATCTACGAGCAGTACTTC
14,TRBD2,TRBJ2-1,.,TRBV13,CASSLRLAGNEQFF,TGTGCCAGCAGCTTAAGACTAGCGGGTAATGAGCAGTTCTTC
10,.,TRBJ2-5,.,TRBV2,CAKGDETQYF,TGTGCCAAAGGGGATGAGACCCAGTACTTC
13,.,TRBJ2-7,.,TRBV5-1,CASGLPGEGEQYF,TGCGCCAGCGGCCTTCCGGGTGAGGGCGAGCAGTACTTC
13,TRBD2,TRBJ2-7,.,TRBV20-1,CSARQLAAYEQYF,TGCAGTGCCCGGCAACTAGCGGCCTACGAGCAGTACTTC
12,.,TRBJ1-1,.,TRBV5-4,CASSLGTTEAFF,TGTGCCAGCAGCTTGGGTACCACTGAAGCTTTCTTT
14,.,TRBJ2-3,.,TRBV6-5,CASSYSIKGDTQYF,TGTGCCAGCAGTTACTCGATAAAGGGAGATACGCAGTATTTT
14,.,TRBJ1-1,.,TRBV12-3/TRBV12-4,CASSLWSGDTEAFF,TGTGCCAGCAGTTTATGGTCTGGGGACACTGAAGCTTTCTTT
13,TRBD2,TRBJ2-1,.,TRBV30,CAWGLGGLNEQFF,TGTGCCTGGGGACTAGGTGGCCTCAATGAGCAGTTCTTC
13,.,TRBJ1-3,.,TRBV5-1,CASSGQSGNTIYF,TGCGCCAGCAGCGGTCAATCTGGAAACACCATATATTTT
18,TRBD1,TRBJ1-5,.,TRBV2,CASSEADRWAFSNQPQHF,TGTGCCAGCAGTGAAGCGGACAGGTGGGCATTTAGCAATCAGCCCCAGCATTTT
13,TRBD2,TRBJ2-4,.,TRBV6-2/TRBV6-3,CASSEIAGDIQYF,TGTGCCAGCAGTGAGATAGCGGGGGACATTCAGTACTTC
14,TRBD2,TRBJ2-3,.,TRBV20-1,CSAHPSGSPDTQYF,TGCAGTGCTCACCCTAGCGGGAGCCCAGATACGCAGTATTTT
13,.,TRBJ2-7,.,TRBV5-6,CASSLNVAYEQYF,TGTGCCAGCAGCTTGAACGTCGCTTACGAGCAGTACTTC
14,TRBD2,TRBJ2-1,.,TRBV6-5,CASSYFSGSNEQFF,TGTGCCAGCAGTTACTTTAGCGGGAGCAATGAGCAGTTCTTC
12,.,TRBJ1-1,.,TRBV5-6,CASSWGVTEAFF,TGTGCCAGCAGCTGGGGGGTTACTGAAGCTTTCTTT
14,TRBD2,TRBJ2-1,.,TRBV29-1,CSVYLAGGHNEQFF,TGCAGCGTTTACCTAGCGGGAGGGCACAATGAGCAGTTCTTC
13,.,TRBJ1-5,.,TRBV28,CASNRDTNQPQHF,TGTGCCAGCAACAGGGATACCAATCAGCCCCAGCATTTT
16,TRBD2,TRBJ2-3,.,TRBV28,CASSFPGRRVPDTQYF,TGTGCCAGCAGTTTCCCCGGGAGGCGGGTTCCAGATACGCAGTATTTT
17,.,TRBJ1-3,once,TRBV7-9,CASSLARQASSGNTIYF,TGTGCCAGCAGCTTAGCGCGGCAGGCAAGCTCTGGAAACACCATATATTTT
11,.,TRBJ2-7,.,TRBV7-9,CASTTDYEQYF,TGTGCCAGCACCACAGATTACGAGCAGTACTTC
16,.,TRBJ2-2,.,TRBV6-2/TRBV6-3,CASSRPLQMNTGELFF,TGTGCCAGCAGTCGACCCTTGCAGATGAACACCGGGGAGCTGTTTTTT